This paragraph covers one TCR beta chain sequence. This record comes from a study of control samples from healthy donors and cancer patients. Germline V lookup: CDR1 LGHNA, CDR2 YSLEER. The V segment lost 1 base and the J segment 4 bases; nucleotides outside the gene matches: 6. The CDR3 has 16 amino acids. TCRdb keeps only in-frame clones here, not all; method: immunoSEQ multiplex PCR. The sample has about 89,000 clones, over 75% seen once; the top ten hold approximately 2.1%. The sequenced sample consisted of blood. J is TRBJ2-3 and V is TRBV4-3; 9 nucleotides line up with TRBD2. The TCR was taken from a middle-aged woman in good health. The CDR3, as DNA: TGCGCCAGCAGCCAAGGATCGGCGGGGGGGCCAGATACGCAGTATTTT. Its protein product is CASSQGSAGGPDTQYF.